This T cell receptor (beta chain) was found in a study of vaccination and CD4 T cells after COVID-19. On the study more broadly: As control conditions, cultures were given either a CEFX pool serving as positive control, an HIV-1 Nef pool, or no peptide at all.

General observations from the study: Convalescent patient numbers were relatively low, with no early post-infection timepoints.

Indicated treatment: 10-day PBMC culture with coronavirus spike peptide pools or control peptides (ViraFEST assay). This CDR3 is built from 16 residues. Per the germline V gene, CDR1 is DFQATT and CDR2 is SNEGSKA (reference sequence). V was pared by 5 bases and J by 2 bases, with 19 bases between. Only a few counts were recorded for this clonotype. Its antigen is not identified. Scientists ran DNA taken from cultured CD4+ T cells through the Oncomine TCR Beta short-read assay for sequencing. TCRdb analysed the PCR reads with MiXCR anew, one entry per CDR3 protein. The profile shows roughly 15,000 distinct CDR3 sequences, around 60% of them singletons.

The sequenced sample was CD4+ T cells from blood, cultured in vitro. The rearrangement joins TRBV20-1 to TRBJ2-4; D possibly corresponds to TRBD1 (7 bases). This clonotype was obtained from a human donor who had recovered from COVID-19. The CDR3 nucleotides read TGCAGTGCTGTATCCGGAGGGGGCAAAACCAAAAACATTCAGTACTTC. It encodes CSAVSGGGKTKNIQYF.